The rows below give T cell receptor beta chains drawn from one sample of a study of T cell responses to AZD1222 COVID-19 vaccine. Libraries were prepared by immunoSEQ multiplex PCR; TCRdb keeps only in-frame clonotypes and omits some of them. The sample holds approximately 160,000 clones, 88% seen once. The sample consisted of peripheral blood, taken on day 0 of AZD1222 vaccination. The receptor source for this set is an adult in good health. Both conserved end residues are part of each CDR3. The order of the fields is J gene, D gene, clone size, V gene, CDR3 protein, CDR3 DNA. The D gene is left open where the match is weak. Where a row states a size, it is once, few, many or the class of an expanded clone; other rows omit it.

>TRBJ2-4|TRBD2|NA|TRBV28
CASAEKGLAGGPGTIQYF
TGTGCCAGCGCCGAAAAAGGACTAGCGGGAGGGCCCGGTACCATTCAGTACTTC
>TRBJ1-4|NA|NA|TRBV6-5
CASTLLGGEKLFF
TGTGCCAGCACCCTCCTTGGGGGGGAAAAACTGTTTTTT
>TRBJ2-7|TRBD2|NA|TRBV12-5
CASGLGGGSYEQYF
TGTGCTAGTGGTTTGGGCGGGGGGAGTTACGAGCAGTACTTC
>TRBJ1-3|NA|NA|TRBV28
CASSLELSGNTIYF
TGTGCCAGCAGTTTGGAGTTGTCAGGAAACACCATATATTTT
>TRBJ1-1|NA|NA|TRBV30
CAWSALTGPAEAFF
TGTGCCTGGAGTGCCCTTACGGGGCCCGCTGAAGCTTTCTTT
>TRBJ1-2|TRBD1|NA|TRBV5-6
CASSSSRDRVRYSGYTF
TGTGCCAGCAGCTCGTCCCGGGACAGGGTGCGGTATAGTGGCTACACCTTC
>TRBJ1-2|TRBD1|NA|TRBV28
CASSVQGAVANYGYTF
TGTGCCAGCAGTGTACAGGGGGCGGTGGCTAACTATGGCTACACCTTC
>TRBJ1-3|NA|NA|TRBV11-3
CASSLAHSGNTIYF
TGTGCCAGCAGCTTAGCCCACTCTGGAAACACCATATATTTT
>TRBJ1-4|NA|NA|TRBV9
CASSISPGTPQKLFF
TGTGCCAGCAGCATCTCTCCCGGGACCCCCCAAAAACTGTTTTTT
>TRBJ2-5|NA|once|TRBV9
CASSVGAGADIYF
NA
>TRBJ2-7|NA|few|TRBV6-6
CASSRVSEQYF
TGTGCCAGCAGCCGGGTGAGTGAGCAGTACTTC
>TRBJ2-2|NA|NA|TRBV27
CASSLSPSGTGELFF
TGTGCCAGCAGTTTAAGTCCCTCGGGGACCGGGGAGCTGTTTTTT
>TRBJ1-5|NA|NA|TRBV6-1
CASSEQRPSQPQHF
TGTGCCAGCAGTGAACAAAGGCCGAGTCAGCCCCAGCATTTT
>TRBJ1-2|NA|NA|TRBV30
CAWRGRQFYGYTF
TGTGCCTGGAGGGGAAGACAGTTTTATGGCTACACCTTC
>TRBJ1-1|TRBD1|once|TRBV11-2
CASSLVTGGEAEAFF
TGTGCCAGCAGCTTAGTAACAGGGGGCGAAGCTGAAGCTTTCTTT
>TRBJ2-7|TRBD2|NA|TRBV6-2/TRBV6-3
CASSYRTSGIYEQYF
TGTGCCAGCAGTTATCGGACTAGCGGCATCTACGAGCAGTACTTC
>TRBJ2-2|TRBD2|NA|TRBV30
CAWSLAGTGELFF
TGTGCCTGGAGTTTAGCGGGAACCGGGGAGCTGTTTTTT
>TRBJ1-3|NA|NA|TRBV11-1
CASSFSRDRGNTIYF
TGTGCCAGCAGCTTTTCTCGGGACCGAGGAAACACCATATATTTT
>TRBJ1-2|NA|few|TRBV25-1
CASSEGGLYGYTF
TGTGCCAGCAGTGAAGGGGGCCTCTATGGCTACACCTTC
>TRBJ2-7|TRBD2|NA|TRBV14
CASSQDNSGSWSYEQYF
TGTGCCAGCAGCCAAGATAATAGCGGGAGCTGGTCCTACGAGCAGTACTTC
>TRBJ2-7|TRBD1|once|TRBV11-2
CASSETGQPFGEQYF
TGTGCCAGCAGCGAAACGGGACAGCCCTTCGGCGAGCAGTACTTC
>TRBJ1-2|NA|NA|TRBV21-1
CASSKGGRADYGYTF
TGTGCCAGCAGCAAAGGGGGCAGGGCGGACTATGGCTACACCTTC
>TRBJ1-6|NA|NA|TRBV11-3
CASSLGTASYNSPLHF
TGTGCCAGCAGCTTAGGCACAGCCTCCTATAATTCACCCCTCCACTTT
>TRBJ2-3|NA|NA|TRBV6-5
CASSKIRDRTDTQYF
TGTGCCAGCAGCAAAATAAGGGACCGCACAGATACGCAGTATTTT
>TRBJ1-1|NA|NA|TRBV5-1
CASSLGVQGNTEAFF
TGCGCCAGCAGCTTGGGAGTACAGGGGAACACTGAAGCTTTCTTT
>TRBJ2-7|NA|NA|TRBV3-1/TRBV3-2
CASSQGVYEQYF
TGTGCCAGCAGCCAAGGTGTTTACGAGCAGTACTTC
>TRBJ2-2|TRBD1|once|TRBV5-1
CASSRGQGRIGGELFF
TGCGCCAGCAGCCGGGGACAGGGAAGGATTGGCGGGGAGCTGTTTTTT
>TRBJ1-1|TRBD1|NA|TRBV6-5
CASRGQATEAFF
TGTGCCAGCAGGGGACAGGCCACTGAAGCTTTCTTT
>TRBJ1-2|NA|NA|TRBV5-8
CASSPRTAPNYGYTF
TGTGCCAGCAGCCCAAGGACTGCGCCTAACTATGGCTACACCTTC
>TRBJ2-1|NA|NA|TRBV24-1
CATSDDLRGDSYNEQFF
TGTGCCACCAGTGATGACCTACGAGGGGATTCCTACAATGAGCAGTTCTTC
>TRBJ1-1|TRBD1|NA|TRBV4-3
CASSTVVDRATEAFF
TGCGCCAGCAGTACCGTAGTGGACAGGGCCACTGAAGCTTTCTTT
>TRBJ2-5|NA|NA|TRBV5-4
CASSLVDLGAQYF
TGTGCCAGCAGCTTGGTGGACCTGGGGGCCCAGTACTTC
>TRBJ1-1|NA|NA|TRBV2
CASSAVQVNTEAFF
TGTGCCAGCAGTGCAGTACAGGTAAACACTGAAGCTTTCTTT
>TRBJ1-2|NA|NA|TRBV4-3
CASSQDLGTEYGYTF
TGCGCCAGCAGCCAAGATCTAGGGACTGAGTATGGCTACACCTTC
>TRBJ2-7|TRBD2|NA|TRBV7-6
CASSASGSDYEQYF
TGTGCCAGCAGCGCCAGCGGGAGCGATTACGAGCAGTACTTC
>TRBJ2-7|TRBD1|NA|TRBV4-2
CASSQVKEDRGLEQYF
TGTGCCAGCAGCCAAGTCAAGGAGGACAGGGGGCTCGAGCAGTACTTC
>TRBJ2-3|NA|once|TRBV5-1
CASTVGGAKSDTQYF
TGCGCCAGCACCGTGGGCGGGGCCAAGTCCGATACGCAGTATTTT
>TRBJ2-5|NA|NA|TRBV5-4
CASSLDPKQETQYF
TGTGCCAGCAGCTTGGACCCGAAACAAGAGACCCAGTACTTC
>TRBJ2-1|TRBD2|once|TRBV5-6
CASSTLAGDSEQFF
TGTGCCAGCAGCACTCTAGCGGGAGATAGTGAGCAGTTCTTC
>TRBJ2-1|TRBD2|NA|TRBV29-1
CSVVGTSGRWGNEQFF
TGCAGCGTTGTGGGGACTAGCGGAAGGTGGGGCAATGAGCAGTTCTTC
>TRBJ1-2|NA|NA|TRBV27
CASRAMGDYGYTF
TGTGCCAGCAGGGCAATGGGCGACTATGGCTACACCTTC
>TRBJ2-7|NA|once|TRBV4-3
CASSQEAGYEQYF
TGCGCCAGCAGCCAAGAGGCAGGCTACGAGCAGTACTTC